These 14 T cell receptor beta chains share one sample of origin, sequenced in a study of OX40 agonist ivuxolimab in advanced cancers. Using immunoSEQ multiplex PCR, the repertoire was profiled, and TCRdb retains in-frame clones only, with some absent. Among 75,000 to 80,000 clones listed, around four fifths were seen once. This specimen consisted of CD4+ or CD8+ T cells sorted from blood, obtained in a trial of the OX40 agonist ivuxolimab. These receptors were obtained from an adult with an advanced solid tumor such as melanoma, head and neck, liver or kidney cancer.

This chain uses TRBV29-1 with TRBJ2-5; 8 bases agree with TRBD2. This CDR3 contains 13 residues. J was trimmed by 1 base and V by 7 bases; bases with no gene match: 5. Germline V gene lookup returns CDR1 SQVTM and CDR2 ANQGSEA. The DNA for the CDR3 is TGCAGCGCCGGAGGGACTAGCCAAGAGACCCAGTACTTC. It is translated as CSAGGTSQETQYF.

The chain carries TRBV18 and TRBJ2-2; possibly TRBD1 for D (7 bases). There are 15 residues in the CDR3. V was cut by 5 bases and J by 2 bases, with 12 bases left in between. Per the germline V gene, CDR1 is KGHSH and CDR2 is LQKENI. CDR3 sequence: CASSGGTVNTGELFF. In nucleotides, the CDR3 is TGTGCCAGCTCAGGCGGGACAGTAAACACCGGGGAGCTGTTTTTT.

V usage is TRBV9 and J usage is TRBJ1-3; 8 nucleotides line up with TRBD1. The CDR3 is 15 amino acids. V was pared by 2 bases and J by 3 bases, with 4 bases of the junction left unmatched. Per the germline V gene, CDR1 is SGDLS and CDR2 is YYNGEE. CDR3 loop: CASSVRTGNGNTIYF. CDR3 coding DNA: TGTGCCAGCAGCGTTAGGACAGGGAATGGAAACACCATATATTTT.

The chain recombines TRBV4-1 with TRBJ2-1; D perhaps matches TRBD1 (6 bases). The CDR3 contains 14 residues. Trimming stripped 3 bases from V and 7 bases from J, with 13 bases between. The germline gives CDR1 MGHRA, CDR2 YSYEKL. DNA of the CDR3: TGCGCCAGCAGCCAGGCCGGGACAAGTAATGAGCAGTTCTTC. Its protein is CASSQAGTSNEQFF.

The CDR3 DNA reads as TGTGCCACCATCGCAGGGACAGGGACCTCTGGGGCCAACGTCCTGACTTTC. Its protein is CATIAGTGTSGANVLTF. The chain is built from TRBV25-1 and TRBJ2-6; 9 nucleotides align to TRBD1. CDR3 length equals 17 residues. The germline V gene has CDR1 MGHDK and CDR2 SYGVNS. Losses at the gene ends were 10 bases for V and 0 bases for J; bases not matched to a gene: 10.

The chain has TRBV5-5 and TRBJ2-1; 7 nucleotides align to TRBD2. The ends lost 1 base at V and 0 bases at J; junction bases unmatched: 4. The CDR3 length is 16 residues. The V gene's germline CDR1 is SGHKS and CDR2 YYEKEE (reference sequence). For the CDR3, the DNA is TGTGCCAGCAGCTTGTTGGGGGGGAGCTCCTACAATGAGCAGTTCTTC. Protein sequence: CASSLLGGSSYNEQFF.

The chain joins TRBV29-1 to TRBJ1-3; 7 bases are a match to TRBD1. Germline V gene sequence: CDR1 SQVTM, CDR2 ANQGSEA. Trimming took 7 bases from V and 0 from J; bases not matched to a gene: 6. The CDR3 runs to 14 residues. The CDR3 DNA follows: TGCAGCGCCAAACAGGGGAGCTCTGGAAACACCATATATTTT. The encoded protein is CSAKQGSSGNTIYF. The entire variable domain, with the rest obtained from reference TRBV29-1 and TRBJ1-3, is as follows: SAVISQKPSRDICQRGTSLTIQCQVDSQVTMMFWYRQQPGQSLTLIATANQGSEATYESGFVIDKFPISRPNLTFSTLTVSNMSPEDSSIYLCSAKQGSSGNTIYFGEGSWLTVV.

Relative to its sample, this clone is medium-sized (0.01 to 0.1%). In nucleotides, the CDR3 is TGTGCCGCCTACAGGGGTGAACTCTATGGCTACACCTTC. It encodes CAAYRGELYGYTF. This chain links TRBV28 with TRBJ1-2; 7 positions agree with TRBD1. V lost 11 bases and J lost 4; bases outside the gene matches: 10. The CDR3 totals 13 residues. Germline assignment: CDR1 MDHEN and CDR2 SYDVKM.

The chain couples TRBV7-6 to TRBJ2-7, with TRBD2 matching 7 bases. The junction had 14 bases not matched to a gene; V was cut back by 8 bases and J by 7 bases. This CDR3 region has 14 residues. Germline CDR1 is SGHVS and CDR2 is FNYEAQ. The CDR3: CASAVPGYGGEQYF. The CDR3 DNA is TGTGCCAGCGCCGTTCCGGGGTACGGGGGGGAGCAGTACTTC.

The CDR3 is CASRATSQLYEQYF. DNA of the CDR3: TGTGCCAGCAGGGCTACATCACAACTCTACGAGCAGTACTTC. The rearrangement links TRBV6-6 to TRBJ2-7; D ambiguous. Per the germline V gene, CDR1 is MNHNY and CDR2 is SVGAGI (reference sequence). V lost 6 bases, J lost 3 bases, and 15 bases lay in between. This CDR3 is 14 amino acids long.

The gene calls are TRBV30 and TRBJ2-1; TRBD2 matches 9 bases. CDR1 and CDR2 (germline): GTSNPN, SVGIG (reference sequence). Unmatched junction bases numbered 15, after V lost 4 bases and J lost 8 bases. This CDR3 comprises 16 residues. The CDR3 nucleotides are TGTGCCTGGAATCCGGGGAGACGGCGGGAGGGCTATGAGCAGTTCTTC. It codes for CAWNPGRRREGYEQFF.

This clone was detected only a few times. The chain has TRBV6-5 and TRBJ2-7; D possibly corresponds to TRBD2 (6 bases). V was shortened by 0 bases and J by 3 bases, with 12 bases between the two germline ends. This CDR3 spans 15 amino acids. Germline CDR1 MNHEY, CDR2 SVGAGI. In nucleotides, the CDR3 is TGTGCCAGCAGTTACTCGCGGGACCACCACTACGAGCAGTACTTC. Translating gives CASSYSRDHHYEQYF.

The V gene is TRBV10-3, the J gene TRBJ1-2, with D possibly being TRBD1 (6 bases). V was cut by 2 bases and J by 2 bases, with 24 bases left in between. Germline CDR1 ENHRY, CDR2 SYGVKD. The CDR3 is 19 residues long. The CDR3, as DNA: TGTGCCATCAGTGAGCTCGGGTCGGCTAGTACAGGGCAGAACTATGGCTACACCTTC. It encodes CAISELGSASTGQNYGYTF.

This clone was seen more than once but under ten times. This chain uses TRBV5-4 with TRBJ1-4; D is uncertain. This CDR3 has 11 amino acids. V was shortened by 2 bases and J by 7 bases, with 3 bases between the two germline ends. Germline V CDR1 and CDR2: SGHNT, YYREEE (reference sequence). The CDR3 region has the DNA TGTGCCAGCAGCTTAGGTGAAAAACTGTTTTTT. Amino acid sequence: CASSLGEKLFF.